Shown below are 18 T cell receptor beta chains from a single sample sequenced in a study of blood T cell repertoires in COVID-19. Only in-frame clones appear in the TCRdb table, and some are missing; sequencing was by immunoSEQ multiplex PCR. The sample records some 140,000 clones, over 80% being singletons. Sequences were obtained from peripheral blood. These receptors all come from a man aged 50-59 years with active COVID-19.

The count of this clone is one. The gene calls are TRBV7-7 and TRBJ1-4; D perhaps matches TRBD1 (6 bases). The CDR3 length is 15 residues. Per germline, CDR1 SSHAT and CDR2 FNYEAQ (reference sequence). Trimming removed 5 bases at V and 8 bases at J, with 18 bases between. CDR3 nucleotide sequence: TGTGCCAGCAGCCCCGGGGGGGCAGGGATGGAAAAACTGTTTTTT. Translated, it gives CASSPGGAGMEKLFF.

The J gene is TRBJ1-6, the V gene TRBV19; D unresolved. Germline V CDR1 and CDR2: LNHDA, SQIVND (reference sequence). V was clipped by 7 bases and J by 7 bases, with 14 bases between them. This CDR3 spans 14 amino acids. The CDR3 region is CASNPLFRNSPLHF. The DNA for the CDR3 is TGTGCCAGTAACCCACTGTTCAGGAATTCACCCCTCCACTTT.

The table lists this clone with a count of one. This chain links TRBV7-2 with TRBJ2-1; the match to TRBD1 covers 9 bases. Losses at the gene ends were 2 bases for V and 9 bases for J; bases not matched to a gene: 8. The CDR3 length is 15 residues. Germline CDR1 SGHTA, CDR2 FQGNSA. Here the CDR3 reads CASSLRWTGASEQFF. CDR3 DNA: TGTGCCAGCAGCTTACGTTGGACAGGGGCAAGTGAGCAGTTCTTC.

J is TRBJ1-6 and V is TRBV6-2 or TRBV6-3, with TRBD1 as a possible D gene (5 bases). The germline V gene has CDR1 MNHEY and CDR2 SVGEGT. The CDR3 sequence is 16 residues long. Trimming removed 2 bases from V and 10 bases from J, with 18 bases in between. CDR3 amino acids: CASSYRTLVGRSPLHF. In DNA, the CDR3 is TGTGCCAGCAGTTACAGGACATTGGTAGGACGATCACCCCTCCACTTT.

The chain has TRBV29-1 and TRBJ1-2; D uncertain. The CDR3 runs to 12 residues. CDR1 is SQVTM, CDR2 ANQGSEA, per germline. V gave up 6 bases and J gave up 3 bases, with 11 bases separating them. The CDR3 DNA reads as TGCAGCGTACGGAGGGTGGACTATGGCTACACCTTC. Amino acid sequence: CSVRRVDYGYTF.

The chain carries TRBV7-2 and TRBJ2-5, with 12 positions matching TRBD2. The CDR3 contains 18 residues. The germline V gene encodes CDR1 SGHTA and CDR2 FQGNSA. J was trimmed by 4 bases and V by 5 bases; bases with no gene match: 14. The chain's CDR3 is CASSPKLASGGAVETQYF. DNA for the CDR3: TGTGCCAGCAGCCCTAAACTAGCTAGCGGGGGGGCCGTAGAGACCCAGTACTTC.

Note on this clone: One junction end does not reproduce the germline sequence, and a read error may be involved. The rearrangement links TRBV18 to TRBJ1-1; 8 positions agree with TRBD1. Germline V lookup: CDR1 KGHSH, CDR2 LQKENI. CDR3 length: 17 amino acids. CDR3 residues: CASSPGFAGGLNTEAFF. The CDR3 nucleotides are TGTGCCAGCTCACCGGGTTTTGCAGGGGGCCTGAATACTGAAGCTTTCTTT. Full variable domain (remainder filled in from reference TRBV18 and TRBJ1-1): NAGVMQNPRHLVRRRGQEARLRCSPMKGHSHVYWYRQLPEEGLKFMVYLQKENIIDESGMPKERFSAEFPKEGPSILRIQQVVRGDSAAYFCASSPGFAGGLNTEAFFGQGTRLTVV.

The CDR3 coding sequence is TGCGCCAGCAATAGCGGGGGGGCCCAAGATACGCAGTATTTT. Protein sequence: CASNSGGAQDTQYF. The J gene is TRBJ2-3, the V gene TRBV5-1, with 11 bases matching TRBD2. V shed 6 bases, J shed 5 bases, and the junction held 5 bases outside the gene matches. The CDR3 totals 14 residues. Per the germline V gene, CDR1 is SGHRS and CDR2 is YFSETQ.

V is TRBV29-1 and J is TRBJ2-1; D uncertain. The CDR3 loop spans 13 amino acids. CDR1 SQVTM and CDR2 ANQGSEA come from the germline V gene. Trimming removed 7 bases at V and 0 bases at J, with 10 bases between. CDR3 sequence (DNA): TGCAGCGCGACGGTAAGCTCCTACAATGAGCAGTTCTTC. This encodes CSATVSSYNEQFF.

The gene calls are TRBV4-2 and TRBJ1-4; D is unresolved. V was trimmed by 0 bases and J by 6 bases, leaving 11 bases between them. The CDR3 has 15 residues. The germline CDR1 and CDR2 sequences are LGHNA and YNFKEQ. This CDR3 reads CASSQDTEYDEKLFF. CDR3 bases: TGTGCCAGCAGCCAAGATACAGAATACGATGAAAAACTGTTTTTT.

The rearrangement uses TRBV12-1 and TRBJ2-7; TRBD2, as called in the table, went unchecked against the DNA. TRBV12-1 is a pseudogene segment. The CDR3 length is 13 residues. CDR3 in DNA: TGTGCCAGAAGTCCCCCGGGGAAATACGAGCAGTACTTC. Translating gives CARSPPGKYEQYF.

Here the CDR3 reads CATVLEDYTF. The CDR3 region has the DNA TGCGCCACCGTCCTAGAGGACTACACCTTC. The J gene is TRBJ1-2, the V gene TRBV10-1; D uncertain. V lost 10 bases to trimming and J lost 10 bases, with 13 bases between them. The germline gives CDR1 WNHNN, CDR2 SYGVQD (reference sequence). The CDR3 is 10 amino acids.

V and J are TRBV7-9 and TRBJ2-2; 14 bases agree with TRBD2. The CDR3 loop spans 18 amino acids. The germline gives CDR1 SEHNR, CDR2 FQNEAQ (reference sequence). Trimming cost V 4 bases and J 1 base; bases outside gene matches: 5. CDR3 sequence (DNA): TGTGCCAGCAGCTCGGGACTAGCGGGGGACCTGAACACCGGGGAGCTGTTTTTT. This encodes CASSSGLAGDLNTGELFF.

The chain carries TRBV29-1 and TRBJ2-3; 7 positions agree with TRBD2. V was pared by 6 bases and J by 5 bases, with 8 bases of the junction left unmatched. Per the germline V gene, CDR1 is SQVTM and CDR2 is ANQGSEA. There are 13 residues in the CDR3. The chain's CDR3 is CSVFGRFGDTQYF. The CDR3 nucleotides read TGCAGCGTGTTCGGGAGGTTCGGAGATACGCAGTATTTT.

The chain uses TRBV7-2 and TRBJ2-7, with 9 bases aligning to TRBD2. The length of the CDR3 is 17 residues. Germline V gene data show CDR1 as SGHTA and CDR2 as FQGNSA. J gave up 6 bases and V 1 base, and 13 bases lay outside the gene matches. The CDR3 region is CASSLGGERGALGEQYF. CDR3 in DNA: TGTGCCAGCAGCTTAGGGGGCGAGCGGGGGGCCCTTGGCGAGCAGTACTTC. The full variable domain, rest sourced from reference TRBV7-2 and TRBJ2-7, is GAGVSQSPSNKVTEKGKDVELRCDPISGHTALYWYRQSLGQGLEFLIYFQGNSAPDKSGLPSDRFSAERTGGSVSTLTIQRTQQEDSAVYLCASSLGGERGALGEQYFGPGTRLTVT.

This sequence joins TRBV6-5 and TRBJ2-3; 8 bases align to TRBD2. Germline V gene lookup returns CDR1 MNHEY and CDR2 SVGAGI. The CDR3 totals 14 residues. V shed 6 bases and J 9 bases; nucleotides not matched to a gene: 11. The CDR3 region has the DNA TGTGCCAGCAGACGGGGGGGTGTCGGCCTCACGCAGTATTTT. It translates to CASRRGGVGLTQYF.

The genes are TRBV13 and TRBJ2-1; D is possibly TRBD2 (5 bases). Trimming removed 5 bases from V and 10 bases from J, with 18 bases in between. This CDR3 region has 14 residues. CDR1 is PRHDT, CDR2 FYEKMQ, per germline (reference sequence). CDR3 sequence: CASSPRELVVEQFF. As DNA, the CDR3 is TGTGCCAGCAGCCCCCGGGAACTAGTGGTGGAGCAGTTCTTC.

This clone was seen a single time. V gene TRBV19 combines with J gene TRBJ2-1, with 8 bases aligning to TRBD1. Per germline, CDR1 LNHDA and CDR2 SQIVND (reference sequence). J was trimmed by 3 bases and V by 4 bases; bases with no gene match: 5. The CDR3 runs 15 residues. The CDR3 spells CASSSDRGFYNEQFF. CDR3 bases: TGTGCCAGTAGTAGTGACAGGGGCTTCTACAATGAGCAGTTCTTC.